Listed below are T cell receptor beta chains from one sample, sequenced in a study of blood T cell repertoires in COVID-19. The repertoire was sequenced with immunoSEQ multiplex PCR; TCRdb's copy has only in-frame clones and lacks some. This sample has 95,000 to 150,000 clones; roughly 85% occur once, and the top ten carry around 4%. The sample was peripheral blood. The receptors were sampled from a middle-aged man with acute or convalescent COVID-19. Both conserved end residues are part of each CDR3. Each record gives: J gene, D gene, V gene, CDR3 protein, CDR3 DNA. A D gene is named only where the DNA matches it firmly.

>TRBJ1-1|TRBD1|TRBV4-3
CASSLRGGTGAFF
TGCGCCAGCAGCCTAAGAGGGGGCACCGGCGCTTTCTTT
>TRBJ1-3|TRBD1|TRBV9
CASSTGGGNTIYF
TGTGCCAGCAGCACAGGGGGCGGCAACACCATATATTTT
>TRBJ2-3|.|TRBV7-2
CASSLRRGTDTQYF
TGTGCCAGCAGCTTAAGGCGGGGCACAGATACGCAGTATTTT
>TRBJ1-4|TRBD1|TRBV27
CASSLTGANEKLFF
TGTGCCAGCAGCTTGACAGGGGCTAATGAAAAACTGTTTTTT
>TRBJ2-1|TRBD2|TRBV6-5
CASSTGLAGNEQFF
TGTGCCAGCAGTACCGGACTAGCGGGGAATGAGCAGTTCTTC
>TRBJ2-1|.|TRBV5-4
CASSLDWGTGEQFF
TGTGCCAGCAGCTTGGATTGGGGTACGGGAGAGCAGTTCTTC
>TRBJ2-1|.|TRBV7-2
CASSLVSDEQFF
TGTGCCAGCAGCTTAGTATCCGATGAGCAGTTCTTC
>TRBJ2-5|.|TRBV19
CASSKNGLRYQETQYF
TGTGCCAGTAGTAAAAACGGACTGAGATACCAAGAGACCCAGTACTTC
>TRBJ2-2|TRBD2|TRBV5-1
CASSFRLAANTGELFF
TGCGCCAGCAGCTTCCGGCTAGCGGCAAACACCGGGGAGCTGTTTTTT
>TRBJ2-7|TRBD2|TRBV7-8
CASSYRTSGGATSYEQYF
TGTGCCAGCAGCTACCGGACTAGCGGGGGGGCCACCTCCTACGAGCAGTACTTC
>TRBJ1-1|TRBD1|TRBV5-1
CASSYLPPGQALNTEAFF
TGCGCCAGCAGCTACCTCCCACCGGGACAGGCTTTGAACACTGAAGCTTTCTTT
>TRBJ1-1|.|TRBV10-3
CAISGGRTPDTEAFF
TGTGCCATCAGTGGGGGGAGGACCCCAGACACTGAAGCTTTCTTT
>TRBJ1-1|TRBD1|TRBV7-3
CASSWTGGAGTEAFF
TGTGCCAGCAGCTGGACAGGGGGAGCAGGGACTGAAGCTTTCTTT
>TRBJ1-1|.|TRBV29-1
CSLFSEGNTEAFF
TGCAGCCTTTTCTCTGAGGGGAACACTGAAGCTTTCTTT
>TRBJ1-4|.|TRBV10-1
CASSEGSGAAKLFF
TGCGCCAGCAGTGAAGGGTCAGGGGCTGCGAAACTGTTTTTT
>TRBJ1-1|.|TRBV18
CASSPGQGRVTEAFF
TGTGCCAGCTCACCAGGGCAGGGGCGCGTCACTGAAGCTTTCTTT